Listed here are 11 T cell receptor beta chains from one sample, sequenced in a study of T cell repertoires in cytomegalovirus infection. MiXCR, run by TCRdb on the reads, gives a single entry per CDR3 protein. This table holds roughly 700,000 distinct CDR3 sequences, 30% to 40% found once. No antigen has been assigned to these receptors. Sequenced material: cultured PBMCs, taken from culture after CMV antigen stimulation. The receptors shown here come from a human donor in good health (CMV status not recorded). Some clones in this sample may be carry-over from other donors' samples.

CDR3 residues: CATSSRQDFTDTQYF. In nucleotides, the CDR3 is TGTGCCACCAGTAGCAGACAGGACTTCACAGATACGCAGTATTTT. The chain carries TRBV24-1 and TRBJ2-3; a weak D match, TRBD1 (6 bases). Trimming took off 6 bases at V and 2 bases at J, with 14 bases between the two ends. The CDR3 is made up of 15 amino acids. The germline V gene has CDR1 KGHDR and CDR2 SFDVKD.

This clonotype was counted only a few times. This chain joins TRBV7-2 and TRBJ2-1; TRBD2 is a possible D gene (6 bases). Germline CDR1 SGHTA, CDR2 FQGNSA. The CDR3 is made up of 19 amino acids. V shed 1 base and J shed 3 bases, with 22 bases lying between them. The DNA for the CDR3 is TGTGCCAGCAGCTTAGTCGGGACTCCGACGATGAGAGGCTACAATGAGCAGTTCTTC. Residues: CASSLVGTPTMRGYNEQFF.

Ten or more counts support this clonotype. Compared with germline, one end of the junction differs, possibly owing to a read error. The chain recombines TRBV7-2 with TRBJ2-1, with D perhaps TRBD2 (6 bases). The CDR3 consists of 16 residues. Germline V lookup: CDR1 SGHTA, CDR2 FQGNSA. This chain's CDR3 is CASSVAVERRYNEQFF. The CDR3 nucleotides are TGTGCCAGCAGCGTAGCGGTAGAGCGGAGGTACAATGAGCAGTTCTTC.

The V gene is TRBV28, the J gene TRBJ1-5, with 7 nucleotides matching TRBD1. V lost 5 bases, J lost 4 bases, and 5 bases stayed unmatched. Germline assignment: CDR1 MDHEN and CDR2 SYDVKM. This CDR3 has 14 amino acids. CDR3 DNA: TGTGCCAGCAGTCCAAGGACAGGTAATCAGCCCCAGCATTTT. Protein: CASSPRTGNQPQHF.

This clonotype was picked up many times. The V call is TRBV7-2, the J call TRBJ1-2; D ambiguous. Trimming left V 5 bases short and J 0 bases short, with 7 bases between. Germline lookup yields CDR1 SGHTA and CDR2 FQGNSA. The CDR3 covers 13 residues. The CDR3 region has the DNA TGTGCCAGCAGCCTCTATTCTAACTATGGCTACACCTTC. It translates to CASSLYSNYGYTF.

The V and J genes are TRBV29-1 and TRBJ2-3, with 10 bases matching TRBD2. Trimming removed 6 bases from V and 6 bases from J; junction bases left unmatched: 9. There are 14 residues in the CDR3. Per germline, CDR1 SQVTM and CDR2 ANQGSEA. In DNA, the CDR3 is TGCAGCGTGGTCCTAGCGGGGGTCCCGGATACGCAGTATTTT. It specifies CSVVLAGVPDTQYF.

The V call is TRBV19, the J call TRBJ2-7; a weak D match, TRBD1 (6 bases). V gave up 3 bases and J gave up 0 bases, with 9 bases separating them. Looked up from germline, CDR1 is LNHDA and CDR2 is SQIVND (reference sequence). The CDR3 consists of 14 residues. The CDR3 region is CASSIPGASYEQYF. The CDR3 DNA reads as TGTGCCAGTAGTATTCCAGGGGCCTCCTACGAGCAGTACTTC.

This chain joins TRBV7-9 and TRBJ1-1; TRBD1 might be the D (5 bases). The germline V gene encodes CDR1 SEHNR and CDR2 FQNEAQ (reference sequence). The CDR3 contains 13 residues. The V and J ends lost 7 bases and 2 bases respectively, with 11 bases between them. CDR3 in amino acids: CASNRGDNTEAFF. Written as DNA, the CDR3 is TGTGCCAGCAATCGAGGGGACAACACTGAAGCTTTCTTT. Together with reference TRBV7-9 and TRBJ1-1, the CDR3 gives the full variable domain: DTGVSQNPRHKITKRGQNVTFRCDPISEHNRLYWYRQTLGQGPEFLTYFQNEAQLEKSRLLSDRFSAERPKGSFSTLEIQRTEQGDSAMYLCASNRGDNTEAFFGQGTRLTVV.

V gene TRBV7-2 combines with J gene TRBJ2-1, with D perhaps TRBD2 (5 bases). The CDR3 runs 14 residues. Germline CDR1 reads SGHTA; CDR2 reads FQGNSA. V was pared by 10 bases and J by 2 bases, with 15 bases between. CDR3: CATRTGSAYNEQFF. CDR3 DNA: TGTGCCACGAGGACGGGGAGCGCCTACAATGAGCAGTTCTTC.

The V gene is TRBV2, the J gene TRBJ2-1, with TRBD2 as a possible D gene (5 bases). Germline assignment: CDR1 SNHLY and CDR2 FYNNEI. The CDR3 sequence is 18 residues long. Between the trimmed V and J ends, which lost 4 bases and 2 bases, there was a span of 21 bases. Written as DNA, the CDR3 is TGTGCCAGCAGTGCGGAGGATTGGTCTGGCCACACCTACAATGAGCAGTTCTTC. It is translated as CASSAEDWSGHTYNEQFF.

The chain joins TRBV14 to TRBJ1-3; D not resolved. The CDR3 has 13 amino acids. V was shortened by 1 base and J by 7 bases, with 8 bases between the two germline ends. Per the germline V gene, CDR1 is SGHDN and CDR2 is FVKESK. The CDR3 loop is CASSQVDENTIYF. The CDR3 DNA sequence: TGTGCCAGCAGCCAAGTGGACGAGAACACCATATATTTT.